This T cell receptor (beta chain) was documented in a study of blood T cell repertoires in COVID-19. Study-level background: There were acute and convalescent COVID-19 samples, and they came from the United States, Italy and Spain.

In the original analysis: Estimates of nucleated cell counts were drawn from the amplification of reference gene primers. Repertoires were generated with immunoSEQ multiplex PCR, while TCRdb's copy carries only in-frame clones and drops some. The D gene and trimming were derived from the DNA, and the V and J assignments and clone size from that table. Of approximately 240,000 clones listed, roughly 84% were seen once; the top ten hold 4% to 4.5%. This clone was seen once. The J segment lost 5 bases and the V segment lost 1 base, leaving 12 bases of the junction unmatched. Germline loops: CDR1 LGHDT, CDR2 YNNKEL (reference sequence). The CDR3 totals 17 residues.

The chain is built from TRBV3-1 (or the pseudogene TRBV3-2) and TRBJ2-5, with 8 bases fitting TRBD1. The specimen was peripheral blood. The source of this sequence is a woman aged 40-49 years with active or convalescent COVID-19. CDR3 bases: TGTGCCAGCAGCCAAGTTTGGGGGCCGACAGGGGTGGAGACCCAGTACTTC. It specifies CASSQVWGPTGVETQYF.